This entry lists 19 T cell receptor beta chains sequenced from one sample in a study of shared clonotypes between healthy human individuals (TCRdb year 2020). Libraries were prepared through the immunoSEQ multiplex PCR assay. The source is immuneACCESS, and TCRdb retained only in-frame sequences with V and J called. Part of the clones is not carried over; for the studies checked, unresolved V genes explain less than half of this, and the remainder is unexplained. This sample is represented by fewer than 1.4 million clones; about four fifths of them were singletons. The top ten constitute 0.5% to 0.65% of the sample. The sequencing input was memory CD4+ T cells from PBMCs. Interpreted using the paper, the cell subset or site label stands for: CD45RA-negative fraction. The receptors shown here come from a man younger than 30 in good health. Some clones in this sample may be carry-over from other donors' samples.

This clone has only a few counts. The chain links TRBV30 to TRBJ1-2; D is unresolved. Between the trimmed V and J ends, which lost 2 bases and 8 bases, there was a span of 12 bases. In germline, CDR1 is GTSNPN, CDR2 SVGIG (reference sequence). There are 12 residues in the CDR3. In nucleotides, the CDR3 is TGTGCCTGGAGTCCGACAAGGACCGGCTACACCTTC. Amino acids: CAWSPTRTGYTF.

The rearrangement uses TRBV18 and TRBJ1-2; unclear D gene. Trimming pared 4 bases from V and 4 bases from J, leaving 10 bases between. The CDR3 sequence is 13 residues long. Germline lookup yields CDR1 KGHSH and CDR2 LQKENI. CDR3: CASSLTPIYGYTF. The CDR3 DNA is TGTGCCAGCTCACTTACCCCTATCTATGGCTACACCTTC. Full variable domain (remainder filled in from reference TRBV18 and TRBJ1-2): NAGVMQNPRHLVRRRGQEARLRCSPMKGHSHVYWYRQLPEEGLKFMVYLQKENIIDESGMPKERFSAEFPKEGPSILRIQQVVRGDSAAYFCASSLTPIYGYTFGSGTRLTVV.

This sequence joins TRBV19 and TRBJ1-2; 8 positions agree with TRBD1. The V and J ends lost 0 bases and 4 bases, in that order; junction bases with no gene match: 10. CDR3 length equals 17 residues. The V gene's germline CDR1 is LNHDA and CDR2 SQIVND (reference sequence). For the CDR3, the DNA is TGTGCCAGTAGTATAGACGACAGGGGCCGCTCGAGCTATGGCTACACCTTC. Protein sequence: CASSIDDRGRSSYGYTF. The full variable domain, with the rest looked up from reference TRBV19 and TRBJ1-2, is DGGITQSPKYLFRKEGQNVTLSCEQNLNHDAMYWYRQDPGQGLRLIYYSQIVNDFQKGDIAEGYSVSREKKESFPLTVTSAQKNPTAFYLCASSIDDRGRSSYGYTFGSGTRLTVV.

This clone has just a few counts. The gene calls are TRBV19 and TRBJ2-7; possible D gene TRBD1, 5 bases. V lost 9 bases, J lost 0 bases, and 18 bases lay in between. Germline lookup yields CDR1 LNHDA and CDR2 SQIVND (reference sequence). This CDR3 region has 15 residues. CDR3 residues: CASTSIRGCSYEQYF. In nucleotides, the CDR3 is TGTGCCAGCACATCGATTAGGGGATGCTCCTACGAGCAGTACTTC.

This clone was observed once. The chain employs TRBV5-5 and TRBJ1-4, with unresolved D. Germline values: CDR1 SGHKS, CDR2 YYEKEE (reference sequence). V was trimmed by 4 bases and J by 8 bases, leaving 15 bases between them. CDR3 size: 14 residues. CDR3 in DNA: TGTGCCAGCAGCCACTCCCGAGCGGAGGAAAAACTGTTTTTT. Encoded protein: CASSHSRAEEKLFF.

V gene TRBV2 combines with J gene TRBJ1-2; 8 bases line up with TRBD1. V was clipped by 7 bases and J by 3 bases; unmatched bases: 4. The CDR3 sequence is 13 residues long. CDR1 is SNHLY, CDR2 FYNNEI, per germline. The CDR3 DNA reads TGTGCCAGCATACGACAGGGGTACTATGGCTACACCTTC. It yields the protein CASIRQGYYGYTF.

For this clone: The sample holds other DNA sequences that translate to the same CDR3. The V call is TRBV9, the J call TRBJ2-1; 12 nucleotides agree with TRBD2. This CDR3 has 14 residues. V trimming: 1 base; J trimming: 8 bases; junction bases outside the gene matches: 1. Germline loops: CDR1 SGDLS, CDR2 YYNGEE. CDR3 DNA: TGTGCCAGCAGCGTACGACTAGCGGGAGATGAGCAGTTCTTC. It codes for CASSVRLAGDEQFF.

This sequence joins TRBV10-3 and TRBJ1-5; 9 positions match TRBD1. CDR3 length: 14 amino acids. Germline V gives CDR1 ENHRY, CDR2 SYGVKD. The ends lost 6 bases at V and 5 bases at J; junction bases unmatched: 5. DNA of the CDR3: TGTGCCATCAGGGGACAGGGAAGATATCAGCCCCAGCATTTT. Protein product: CAIRGQGRYQPQHF.

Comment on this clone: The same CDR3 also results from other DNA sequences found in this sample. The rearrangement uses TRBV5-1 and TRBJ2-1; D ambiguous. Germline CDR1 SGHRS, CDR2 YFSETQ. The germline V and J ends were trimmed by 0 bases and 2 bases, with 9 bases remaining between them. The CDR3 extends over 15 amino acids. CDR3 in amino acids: CASSLVPGTYNEQFF. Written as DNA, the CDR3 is TGCGCCAGCAGCTTGGTTCCAGGAACCTACAATGAGCAGTTCTTC.

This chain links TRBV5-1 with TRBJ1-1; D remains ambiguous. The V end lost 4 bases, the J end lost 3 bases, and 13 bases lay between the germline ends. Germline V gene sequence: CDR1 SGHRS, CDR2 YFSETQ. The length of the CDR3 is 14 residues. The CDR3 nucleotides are TGCGCCAGCAGCCCGAACCCGGCAGACACTGAAGCTTTCTTT. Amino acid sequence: CASSPNPADTEAFF.

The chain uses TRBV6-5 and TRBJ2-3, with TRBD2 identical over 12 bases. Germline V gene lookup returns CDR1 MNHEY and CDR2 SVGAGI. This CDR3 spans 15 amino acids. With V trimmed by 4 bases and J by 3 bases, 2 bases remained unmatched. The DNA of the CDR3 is TGTGCCAGCAGTTGGACTAGCGGGACTACAGATACGCAGTATTTT. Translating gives CASSWTSGTTDTQYF.

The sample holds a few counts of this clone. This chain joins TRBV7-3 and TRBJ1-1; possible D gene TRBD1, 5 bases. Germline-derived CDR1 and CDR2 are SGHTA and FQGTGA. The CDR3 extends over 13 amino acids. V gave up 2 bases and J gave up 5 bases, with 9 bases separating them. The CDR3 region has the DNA TGTGCCAGCAGCTTAGAGCGGGGGACTGAAGCTTTCTTT. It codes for CASSLERGTEAFF.

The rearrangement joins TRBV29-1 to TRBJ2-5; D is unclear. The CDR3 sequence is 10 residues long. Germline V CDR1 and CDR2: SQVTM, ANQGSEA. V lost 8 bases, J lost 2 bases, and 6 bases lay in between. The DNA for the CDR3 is TGCAGCTCCTGGCAAGAGACCCAGTACTTC. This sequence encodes CSSWQETQYF.

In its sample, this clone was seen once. The CDR3 coding sequence is TGTGCCAGCAGTTCCCTTACTAGCGGAGCATACGAGCAGTACTTC. Its protein is CASSSLTSGAYEQYF. This chain uses TRBV28 with TRBJ2-7; 8 bases agree with TRBD2. Losses at the gene ends were 4 bases for V and 4 bases for J; bases not matched to a gene: 9. The CDR3 has 15 residues. Germline CDR1 and CDR2: MDHEN and SYDVKM.

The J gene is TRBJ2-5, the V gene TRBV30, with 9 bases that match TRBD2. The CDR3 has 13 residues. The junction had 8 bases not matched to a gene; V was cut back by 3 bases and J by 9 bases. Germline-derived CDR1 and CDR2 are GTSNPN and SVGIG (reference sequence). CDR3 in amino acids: CAWRRASGVPQYF. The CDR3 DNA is TGTGCCTGGAGGAGGGCTAGCGGGGTCCCCCAGTACTTC. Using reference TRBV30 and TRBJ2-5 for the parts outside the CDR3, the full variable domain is SQTIHQWPATLVQPVGSPLSLECTVEGTSNPNLYWYRQAAGRGLQLLFYSVGIGQISSEVPQNLSASRPQDRQFILSSKKLLLSDSGFYLCAWRRASGVPQYFGPGTRLLVL.

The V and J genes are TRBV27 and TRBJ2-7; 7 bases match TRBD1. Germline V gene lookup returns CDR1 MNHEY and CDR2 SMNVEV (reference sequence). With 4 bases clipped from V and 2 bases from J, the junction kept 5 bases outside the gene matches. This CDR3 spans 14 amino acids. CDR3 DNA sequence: TGTGCCAGCAGTTCCAACAGGGGAGCCTACGAGCAGTACTTC. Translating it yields CASSSNRGAYEQYF.

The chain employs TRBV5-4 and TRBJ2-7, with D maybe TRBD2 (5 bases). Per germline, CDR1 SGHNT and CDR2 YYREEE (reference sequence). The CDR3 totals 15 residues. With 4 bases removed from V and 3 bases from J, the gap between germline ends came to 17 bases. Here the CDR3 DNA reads TGTGCCAGCAGCCCGGCGCCTCGGGATGGCTACGAGCAGTACTTC. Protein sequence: CASSPAPRDGYEQYF.

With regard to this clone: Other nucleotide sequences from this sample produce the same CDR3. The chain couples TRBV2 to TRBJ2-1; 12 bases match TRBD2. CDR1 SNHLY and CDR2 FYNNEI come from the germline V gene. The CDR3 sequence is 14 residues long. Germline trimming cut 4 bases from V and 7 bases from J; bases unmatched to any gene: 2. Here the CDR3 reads CASSGGLAGNEQFF. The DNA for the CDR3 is TGTGCCAGCAGTGGAGGACTAGCGGGAAATGAGCAGTTCTTC.

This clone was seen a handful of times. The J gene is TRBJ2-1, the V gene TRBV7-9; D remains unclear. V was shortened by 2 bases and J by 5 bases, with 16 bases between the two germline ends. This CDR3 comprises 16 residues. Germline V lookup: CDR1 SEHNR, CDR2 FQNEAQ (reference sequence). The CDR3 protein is CASSLRSRDGNNEQFF. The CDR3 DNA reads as TGTGCCAGCAGCTTAAGGTCTAGGGATGGGAACAATGAGCAGTTCTTC.